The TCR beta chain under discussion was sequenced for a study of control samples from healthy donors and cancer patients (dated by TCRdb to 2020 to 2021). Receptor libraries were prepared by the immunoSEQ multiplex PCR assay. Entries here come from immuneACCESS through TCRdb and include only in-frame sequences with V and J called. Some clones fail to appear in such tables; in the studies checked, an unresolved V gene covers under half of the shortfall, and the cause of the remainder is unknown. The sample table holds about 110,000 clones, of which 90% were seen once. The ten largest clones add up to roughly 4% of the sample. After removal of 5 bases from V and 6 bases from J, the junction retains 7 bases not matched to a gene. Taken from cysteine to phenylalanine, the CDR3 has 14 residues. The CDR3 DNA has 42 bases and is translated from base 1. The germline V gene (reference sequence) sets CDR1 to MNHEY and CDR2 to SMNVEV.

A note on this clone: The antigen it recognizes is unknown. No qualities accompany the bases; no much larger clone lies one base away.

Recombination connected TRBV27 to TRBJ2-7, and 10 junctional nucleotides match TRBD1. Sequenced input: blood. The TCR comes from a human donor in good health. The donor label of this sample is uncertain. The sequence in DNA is TGTGCCAGCAGTACCTCGGGACAGGGGCCCGAGCAGTACTTC. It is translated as CASSTSGQGPEQYF.